Below are 23 T cell receptor beta chains sequenced from a single sample in a study of tumor-infiltrating lymphocytes in primary liver carcinoma. Each 20-30 mg portion of unsorted bulk tissue served as the source for co-extraction of RNA and DNA. A constant-region primer served to make TCR beta cDNA from approximately 490 ng total RNA. Amplification in three nested multiplex PCR rounds with slightly modified ARM-PCR gave rise to TCR beta libraries. In the first two PCR rounds, TRBV1-TRBV30 forward primers were paired with a C-beta reverse primer, and each round lasted nine to ten cycles. TCRdb re-derived calls from the multiplex PCR reads in MiXCR, one entry per CDR3 protein. In the table there are about 84,000 distinct CDR3 sequences, about three quarters of which are singletons. The sample taken for sequencing was liver tumor tissue from sampling region 1. Subset denoted: tumor region T1, superior pole. These receptors all stem from a man aged 40-55 years with primary liver carcinoma and hepatitis B virus infection.

The chain carries TRBV10-2 and TRBJ2-3; maybe TRBD2 (5 bases). V dropped 10 bases and J dropped 4 bases, with 21 bases sitting between them. This CDR3 is built from 15 residues. Per the germline V gene, CDR1 is WSHSY and CDR2 is SAAADI. The CDR3 loop is CATSFGLPLADTQYF. The CDR3 DNA follows: TGCGCCACTTCATTTGGACTTCCGTTGGCAGATACGCAGTATTTT.

This clonotype has a count of ten or more. The V call is TRBV10-2, the J call TRBJ2-3, with 7 bases matching TRBD2. V trimming: 4 bases; J trimming: 0 bases; junction bases outside the gene matches: 10. The CDR3 extends over 17 amino acids. The germline V gene encodes CDR1 WSHSY and CDR2 SAAADI. CDR3: CASSGHRGVASTDTQYF. CDR3 nucleotide sequence: TGCGCCAGCAGTGGCCATCGGGGGGTAGCGAGCACAGATACGCAGTATTTT.

A note on this clonotype: This may arise from a read error, as a much more abundant clone is one base away. The V gene is TRBV20-1, the J gene TRBJ2-3; D is undetermined. The CDR3 is 16 amino acids. The V and J ends lost 0 bases and 2 bases respectively, with 15 bases between them. Germline CDR1 DFQATT, CDR2 SNEGSKA (reference sequence). This chain's CDR3 is CSARDLQWVFTDTQYF. CDR3 bases: TGCAGTGCTAGAGATCTGCAGTGGGTTTTCACAGATACGCAGTATTTT.

Concerning this clonotype itself: At one of its ends the junction is not consistent with the germline gene, which may arise from a read error. This rearrangement joins TRBV4-1 to TRBJ2-3, with D tentatively TRBD2 (6 bases). Germline CDR1 reads MGHRA; CDR2 reads YSYEKL. The CDR3 length is 18 residues. In nucleotides, the CDR3 is TGCGCTAGCGGCCAAGCGAATACAGGCGACCCGGGAACAGATACGCCGTATTTT. Translation: CASGQANTGDPGTDTPYF.

The chain recombines TRBV11-1 with TRBJ2-1, with 13 bases identical to TRBD2. V trimming: 5 bases; J trimming: 7 bases; junction bases outside the gene matches: 11. From germline, CDR1 is SGHAT and CDR2 FQDESV (reference sequence). The CDR3 has 17 residues. The chain's CDR3 is CASSLGLAGEVVNEQFF. CDR3 coding DNA: TGTGCCAGCAGCCTAGGACTAGCGGGAGAGGTTGTTAATGAGCAGTTCTTC.

On this clonotype: Its ends do not fully match the called genes, so a read error is possible. The V and J genes are TRBV14 and TRBJ2-2; D is perhaps TRBD1 or TRBD2 (5 bases each). The CDR3 has 16 residues. Per germline, CDR1 SGHDN and CDR2 FVKESK. The CDR3 sequence is CASSQSKAANTGDLFF. CDR3 DNA sequence: TGTGCCAGCAGCCAATCGAAGGCGGCCAACACCGGGGACCTGTTTTTT.

CDR3 sequence: CASSLARTHHGAGELFF. CDR3 DNA sequence: TGCGCCAGCAGCTTGGCCCGGACGCACCACGGGGCCGGGGAGCTGTTTTTT. This chain links TRBV5-1 with TRBJ2-2, with a tentative D call TRBD2 (5 bases). Trimming stripped 0 bases from V and 6 bases from J, with 18 bases between. The CDR3 totals 17 residues. Germline loops: CDR1 SGHRS, CDR2 YFSETQ.

The V and J genes are TRBV29-1 and TRBJ2-5; the D call may be TRBD1 or TRBD2 (5 bases each). There are 13 residues in the CDR3. Germline CDR1 SQVTM, CDR2 ANQGSEA. Trimming cost V 7 bases and J 3 bases, with 15 bases left between them. The CDR3 DNA sequence: TGCAGCGCTGGGGGTCTTAACAAAGAGACCCAGTACTTC. Translation: CSAGGLNKETQYF.

This clonotype was seen once. The CDR3 end shows no conserved phenylalanine or tryptophan, and so a read error is likely. V gene TRBV6-5 combines with J gene TRBJ1-6; no reliable D call. Looked up from germline, CDR1 is MNHEY and CDR2 is SVGAGI. Between the trimmed V and J ends, which lost 6 bases and 0 bases, there was a span of 12 bases. This CDR3 spans 16 amino acids. CDR3 loop: CASSLRRDSYNSPLHL. The CDR3 DNA sequence: TGTGCCAGCAGCCTCAGGAGGGACTCCTATAATTCACCCCTCCACTTG.

This sequence joins TRBV29-1 and TRBJ2-5, with unresolved D. The CDR3 consists of 13 residues. V lost 7 bases and J 0 bases, leaving 12 bases between the germline ends. Per the germline V gene, CDR1 is SQVTM and CDR2 is ANQGSEA. The CDR3 DNA reads TGCAGCGCTTTCAGCGAGAACCAAGAGACCCAGTACTTC. Residues: CSAFSENQETQYF. The complete variable domain, with remaining parts taken from reference TRBV29-1 and TRBJ2-5, reads SAVISQKPSRDICQRGTSLTIQCQVDSQVTMMFWYRQQPGQSLTLIATANQGSEATYESGFVIDKFPISRPNLTFSTLTVSNMSPEDSSIYLCSAFSENQETQYFGPGTRLLVL.

In the case of this clonotype: The CDR3 carries no conserved terminal phenylalanine or tryptophan, so it likely arises from a read error. The CDR3 is CAWSVMGRLNQSQHL. For the CDR3, the DNA is TGTGCCTGGAGTGTAATGGGACGGCTCAATCAGTCCCAGCATTTA. The gene calls are TRBV30 and TRBJ1-5; maybe TRBD1 (5 bases). Germline loops: CDR1 GTSNPN, CDR2 SVGIG (reference sequence). The CDR3 is 15 amino acids.

This clonotype was counted a single time. Germline is not matched at one junction end, which may reflect a read error. The chain combines TRBV11-2 with TRBJ2-7, with 15 nucleotides matching TRBD2. Germline V gene lookup returns CDR1 SGHAT and CDR2 FQNNGV. CDR3 length equals 18 residues. CDR3 DNA: TGTGCCGGCAGCCTATCCATTGGACTAGCGGGAGGGGGGTACGAGCAGTACTTC. Translating gives CAGSLSIGLAGGGYEQYF.

The chain carries TRBV10-3 and TRBJ2-7, with unresolved D. Germline CDR1 ENHRY, CDR2 SYGVKD. Trimming stripped 1 base from V and 9 bases from J, with 19 bases between. This CDR3 comprises 15 residues. The CDR3 region is CAISEYGSGLNGQYF. The CDR3 DNA follows: TGTGCCATCAGTGAGTACGGCAGTGGGCTGAACGGGCAGTACTTC.

V usage is TRBV7-3 and J usage is TRBJ1-1; D possibly corresponds to TRBD1 (5 bases). The CDR3 totals 14 residues. The germline V gene encodes CDR1 SGHTA and CDR2 FQGTGA. V was clipped by 5 bases and J by 10 bases, with 20 bases between them. CDR3 in amino acids: CASSPGPGPLGAFF. The DNA of the CDR3 is TGTGCCAGCAGCCCAGGGCCGGGCCCCCTTGGAGCTTTCTTT.

A word on this clonotype: The CDR3 does not close with the conserved phenylalanine or tryptophan, likely indicating a read error. It is unclear where the CDR3 begins or ends on the DNA, so no DNA is shown, and the CDR3 is as TCRdb lists it. V is TRBV6-6 and J is TRBJ2-7. The CDR3 numbers 14 amino acids, ends counted. Germline assignment: CDR1 MNHNY and CDR2 SVGAGI (reference sequence). The CDR3 is CASSQTSSSYEQYC.

This chain connects TRBV4-2 to TRBJ2-1; the D gene could be TRBD1 or TRBD2 (6 bases each). V lost 5 bases to trimming and J lost 5 bases, with 19 bases between them. The CDR3 has 16 residues. Looked up from germline, CDR1 is LGHNA and CDR2 is YNFKEQ. The CDR3 DNA follows: TGTGCCAGCAGCGTAACAGGGACTGGTGGGGACAATGAGCAGTTCTTC. Protein: CASSVTGTGGDNEQFF.

This clonotype was found a few times. The chain has TRBV11-2 and TRBJ2-5; either TRBD1 or TRBD2 may supply D (6 bases each). V lost 5 bases and J lost 4, with 20 bases in between. The CDR3 sequence is 16 residues long. Per the germline V gene, CDR1 is SGHAT and CDR2 is FQNNGV. As DNA, the CDR3 is TGTGCCAGCAGCCCCCGACTAGGGGGAGGTGTAGAGACCCAGTACTTC. This sequence encodes CASSPRLGGGVETQYF.

As for this clonotype: Just one base apart from a much larger clone, this may be a read error. The V call is TRBV7-8, the J call TRBJ2-1, with 7 bases fitting TRBD2. Germline values: CDR1 SGHVS, CDR2 FQNEAQ. V lost 0 bases to trimming and J lost 9 bases; unmatched junction nucleotides: 5. The CDR3 spans 14 residues. The CDR3 here is CASSLAGGHGEQFF. The CDR3 DNA sequence: TGTGCCAGCAGCTTAGCGGGAGGGCATGGTGAGCAGTTCTTC. Variable domain in full (rest from reference TRBV7-8 and TRBJ2-1): GAGVSQSPRYKVAKRGQDVALRCDPISGHVSLFWYQQALGQGPEFLTYFQNEAQLDKSGLPSDRFFAERPEGSVSTLKIQRTQQEDSAVYLCASSLAGGHGEQFFGPGTRLTVL.

The chain joins TRBV12-3 or TRBV12-4 to TRBJ2-3; tentative D call: TRBD2 (6 bases). The V end lost 6 bases, the J end lost 7 bases, and 17 bases lay between the germline ends. This CDR3 is 14 amino acids long. CDR3 region: CASRRLSGVNTQYF. In DNA, the CDR3 is TGTGCCAGCAGACGACTATCGGGAGTGAATACGCAGTATTTT.

As regards this clonotype: Since a much larger clone is just one base distant, this may be a read error. The rearrangement uses TRBV5-1 and TRBJ2-7, with 10 bases lining up with TRBD2. The germline V gene has CDR1 SGHRS and CDR2 YFSETQ. The trim removed 5 bases at V and 3 bases at J, leaving 14 bases unmatched. CDR3 length: 17 residues. This CDR3 reads CASSIGAASGSIYEQYF. Written as DNA, the CDR3 is TGCGCCAGCAGTATCGGGGCTGCTAGCGGGAGTATCTACGAGCAGTACTTC.

As concerns this clonotype: This may stem from a read error, because a much larger clone lies one nucleotide away. The V and J genes are TRBV2 and TRBJ2-7; tentatively, D is TRBD1 or TRBD2 (5 bases each). Germline V gene sequence: CDR1 SNHLY, CDR2 FYNNEI. V lost 10 bases, J lost 0 bases, and 16 bases lay in between. The CDR3 is 14 amino acids. The CDR3 loop reads CANTPRGDSYEQYF. CDR3 bases: TGTGCCAACACCCCAAGGGGAGACTCCTACGAGCAGTACTTC.

Ten or more counts support this clonotype. J is TRBJ2-7 and V is TRBV10-3; D unclear. The germline V and J ends were trimmed by 10 bases and 4 bases, with 14 bases remaining between them. This CDR3 contains 12 residues. Germline CDR1 and CDR2: ENHRY and SYGVKD. CDR3 residues: CATHDTEYEQYF. The CDR3 DNA follows: TGTGCCACCCATGACACCGAATACGAGCAGTACTTC.

Regarding this clonotype: A much larger clone lies one base from this, so it may be a read error. The rearrangement uses TRBV29-1 and TRBJ2-1; the D is unclear. Germline V gene sequence: CDR1 SQVTM, CDR2 ANQGSEA. The CDR3 is 13 residues long. The CDR3 protein is CSVEGTIGNGQFF. CDR3 bases: TGCAGCGTTGAAGGGACCATTGGCAATGGGCAGTTCTTC.